This T cell receptor (beta chain) was profiled in a study of CD8+ T cells in alopecia areata. cDNA serving as the sequencing template came from extracted, reverse transcribed RNA. Repertoires were generated with immunoSEQ multiplex PCR, while TCRdb's copy carries only in-frame clones and drops some. The sample consists of about 190,000 clones, about three fifths of them appearing once. The treatment here: oral pan-JAK inhibitor, 5-10 mg twice daily. This CDR3 contains 14 residues. Trimming stripped 4 bases from V and 0 bases from J, with 12 bases between. Per germline, CDR1 SQVTM and CDR2 ANQGSEA. This TCR was recovered from a human donor with alopecia areata. J is TRBJ1-1 and V is TRBV29-1; D is unclear. The sample here was CD4+ T cells sorted from blood, taken at week 4, from a patient treated with tofacitinib. The chain's CDR3 is CSVGIGVMNTEAFF. The CDR3 DNA reads TGCAGCGTTGGAATCGGGGTCATGAACACTGAAGCTTTCTTT.